This TCR beta chain derives from a study of cytomegalovirus exposure and HLA in healthy donors. With 60 Vbeta and 13 Jbeta primers, the PCR was carried out. Sequenced by immunoSEQ multiplex PCR; TCRdb stores in-frame clones only, minus some. The repertoire holds over 200,000 clones, around 80% seen once, with less than 3% in the top ten. Trimming shortened V by 6 bases and J by 10 bases, and 19 bases separated the two germline ends. Germline loops: CDR1 SNHLY, CDR2 FYNNEI. The CDR3 is 15 residues long. Sequenced sample: PBMCs. This sequence originates from a woman aged 55-70 years in good health and CMV-seropositive. This chain links TRBV2 with TRBJ1-6; a weak D match, TRBD1 (5 bases). The CDR3 region has the DNA TGTGCCAGCAGGGTAAACAGCGGGGCACGGTCACCCCTCCACTTT. It is translated as CASRVNSGARSPLHF.